This TCR beta chain is drawn from a study of cytomegalovirus exposure and HLA in healthy donors. Overall study results and limits: Reported performance of the classifier showed diagnosis of cytomegalovirus status with high specificity and sensitivity.

In regard to this clone: Antigen specificity is unknown.

Looked up from germline, CDR1 is KGHSH and CDR2 is LQKENI. With 3 bases removed from V and 5 bases from J, the gap between germline ends came to 16 bases. The CDR3 covers 15 residues. Assay used: immunoSEQ multiplex PCR; TCRdb lists only in-frame clones, some missing. This table holds about 84,000 clones, roughly 91% found once. This receptor was taken from a man younger than 40 in good health and CMV-seronegative. Sequences were obtained from PBMCs. This chain joins TRBV18 and TRBJ1-2, with no clear D. Written as DNA, the CDR3 is TGTGCCAGCTCACCTTCCGGGGAGATGGAATATGGCTACACCTTC. Its protein product is CASSPSGEMEYGYTF.